The 2 T cell receptor beta chains below all came from one sample that was sequenced in a study of graft-versus-host responses after intestinal transplantation. Only in-frame clones appear in the TCRdb table, and some are missing; sequencing was by immunoSEQ multiplex PCR. The sample records over 90,000 clones, 90% to 95% being singletons. These receptors' antigens are unknown. The starting material was unstimulated CD8+ T cells sorted from spleen or lymph node cells, obtained before intestinal transplant. Receptors were obtained from a human donor who received an intestinal transplant.

V is TRBV4-1 and J is TRBJ2-7; 7 bases map to TRBD1. Trimming cost V 3 bases and J 3 bases; bases outside gene matches: 8. Germline V lookup: CDR1 MGHRA, CDR2 YSYEKL. The CDR3 extends over 15 amino acids. CDR3 protein: CASSHRQGTDYEQYF. CDR3 bases: TGCGCCAGCAGCCACCGACAGGGCACCGACTACGAGCAGTACTTC.

The gene calls are TRBV19 and TRBJ1-2; 7 bases align to TRBD1. The CDR3 extends over 12 amino acids. The trim removed 5 bases at V and 6 bases at J, leaving 3 bases unmatched. Germline V gene data show CDR1 as LNHDA and CDR2 as SQIVND (reference sequence). The CDR3 reads CASSLQGDGYTF. The CDR3 coding sequence is TGTGCCAGTAGTTTGCAGGGGGATGGCTACACCTTC.